The clone carrying this T cell receptor beta chain was picked up a small number of times. Its cognate antigen is unknown. The sample is drawn from a study of cytomegalovirus exposure and HLA in healthy donors. Overall study results and limits: Prediction of most subjects' HLA-A and HLA-B alleles by TCR beta sequences was reportedly accurate.

Germline CDR1 and CDR2: SGHTA and FQGNSA. CDR3 size: 14 residues. V shed 6 bases and J 6 bases; nucleotides not matched to a gene: 7. Amplification used 60 Vbeta primers and 13 Jbeta primers. Sequencing used immunoSEQ multiplex PCR; TCRdb keeps in-frame clones, though not all of them. The sample contains more than 95,000 clones, around 60% of which appear only once. The TCR sequence derives from a man in his 60s in good health and CMV-seronegative. The chain carries TRBV7-2 and TRBJ2-7, with TRBD1 matching 11 bases. Sequenced: PBMCs. Written as DNA, the CDR3 is TGTGCCAGCAGACGGACAGGGGGCCAAATCGAGCAGTACTTC. Amino acids: CASRRTGGQIEQYF.